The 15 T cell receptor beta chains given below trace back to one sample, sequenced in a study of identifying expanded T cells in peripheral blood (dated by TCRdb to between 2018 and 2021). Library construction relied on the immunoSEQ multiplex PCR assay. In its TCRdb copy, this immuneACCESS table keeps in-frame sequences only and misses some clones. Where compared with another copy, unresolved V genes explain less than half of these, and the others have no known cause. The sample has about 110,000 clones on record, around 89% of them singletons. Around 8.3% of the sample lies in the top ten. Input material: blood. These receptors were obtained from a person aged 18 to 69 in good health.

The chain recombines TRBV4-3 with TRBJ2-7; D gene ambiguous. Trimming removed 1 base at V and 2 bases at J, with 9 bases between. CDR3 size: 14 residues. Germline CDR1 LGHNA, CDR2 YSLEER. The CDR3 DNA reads TGCGCCAGCAGCCAAGGGGCATCAGCCTACGAGCAGTACTTC. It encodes CASSQGASAYEQYF.

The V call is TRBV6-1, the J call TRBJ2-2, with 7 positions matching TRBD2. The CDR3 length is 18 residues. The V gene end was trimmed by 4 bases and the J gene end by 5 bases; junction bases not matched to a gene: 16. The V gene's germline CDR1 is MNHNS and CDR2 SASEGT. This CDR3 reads CASSAEIKGLVRTGELFF. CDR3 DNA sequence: TGTGCCAGCAGTGCCGAAATAAAAGGACTAGTTCGTACCGGGGAGCTGTTTTTT.

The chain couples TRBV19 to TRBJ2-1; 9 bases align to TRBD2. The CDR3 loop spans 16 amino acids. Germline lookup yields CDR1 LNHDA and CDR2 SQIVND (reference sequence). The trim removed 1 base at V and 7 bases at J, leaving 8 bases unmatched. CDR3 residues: CASSIASSGNRNEQFF. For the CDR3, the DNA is TGTGCCAGTAGTATAGCGTCTAGCGGGAATAGGAATGAGCAGTTCTTC.

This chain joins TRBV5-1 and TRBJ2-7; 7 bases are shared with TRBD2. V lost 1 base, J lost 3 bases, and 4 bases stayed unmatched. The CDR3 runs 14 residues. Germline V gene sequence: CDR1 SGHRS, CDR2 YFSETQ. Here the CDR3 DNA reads TGCGCCAGCAGCTTGTGGCTAGCGGACTACGAGCAGTACTTC. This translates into CASSLWLADYEQYF.

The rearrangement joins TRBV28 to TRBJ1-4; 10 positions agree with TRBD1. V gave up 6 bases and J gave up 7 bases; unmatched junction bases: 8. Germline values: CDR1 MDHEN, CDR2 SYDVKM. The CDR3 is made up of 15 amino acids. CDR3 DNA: TGTGCCAGCAGCATGACGACAGGGGGCATTGAAAAACTGTTTTTT. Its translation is CASSMTTGGIEKLFF.

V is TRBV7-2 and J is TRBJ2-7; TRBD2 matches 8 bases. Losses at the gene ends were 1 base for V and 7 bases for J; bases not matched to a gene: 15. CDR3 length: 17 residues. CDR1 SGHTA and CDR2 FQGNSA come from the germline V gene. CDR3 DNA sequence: TGTGCCAGCAGCTTAGGGGGGGCTGGCGGGAGGTCTCAGGAGCAGTACTTC. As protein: CASSLGGAGGRSQEQYF.

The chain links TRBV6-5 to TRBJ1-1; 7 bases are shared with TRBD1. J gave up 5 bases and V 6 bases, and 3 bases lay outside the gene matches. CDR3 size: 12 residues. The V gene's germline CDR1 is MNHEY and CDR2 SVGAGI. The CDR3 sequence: CASRQGWTEAFF. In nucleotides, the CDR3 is TGTGCCAGCAGACAGGGGTGGACTGAAGCTTTCTTT.

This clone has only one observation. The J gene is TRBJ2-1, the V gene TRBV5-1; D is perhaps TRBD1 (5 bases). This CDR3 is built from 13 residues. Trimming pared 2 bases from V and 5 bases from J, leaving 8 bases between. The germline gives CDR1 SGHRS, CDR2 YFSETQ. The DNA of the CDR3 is TGCGCCAGCAGCTTACAGGTAAACAATGAGCAGTTCTTC. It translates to CASSLQVNNEQFF.

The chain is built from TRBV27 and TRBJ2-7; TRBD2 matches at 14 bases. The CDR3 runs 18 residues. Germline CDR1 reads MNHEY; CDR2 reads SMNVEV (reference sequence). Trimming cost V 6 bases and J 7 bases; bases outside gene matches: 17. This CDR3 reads CASSLKGLAGDRRGEQYF. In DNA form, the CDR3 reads TGTGCCAGCAGCCTCAAGGGACTAGCGGGAGATAGAAGGGGAGAGCAGTACTTC.

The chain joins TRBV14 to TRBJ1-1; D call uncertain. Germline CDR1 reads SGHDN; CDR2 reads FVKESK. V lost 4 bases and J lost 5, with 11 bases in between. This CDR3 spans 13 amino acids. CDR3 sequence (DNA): TGTGCCAGCAGCCGGGTTATGGCTACTGAAGCTTTCTTT. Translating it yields CASSRVMATEAFF.

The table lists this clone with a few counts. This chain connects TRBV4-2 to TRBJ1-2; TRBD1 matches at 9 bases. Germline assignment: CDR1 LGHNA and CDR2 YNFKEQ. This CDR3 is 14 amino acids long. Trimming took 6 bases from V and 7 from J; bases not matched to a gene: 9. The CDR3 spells CASREQGAIGGYTF. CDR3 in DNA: TGTGCCAGCAGGGAACAGGGGGCAATCGGTGGCTACACCTTC.

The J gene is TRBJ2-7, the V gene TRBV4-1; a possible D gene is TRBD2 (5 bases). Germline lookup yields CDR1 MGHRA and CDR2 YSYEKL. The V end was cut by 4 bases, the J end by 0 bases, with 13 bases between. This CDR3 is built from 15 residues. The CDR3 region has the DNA TGCGCCAGCAGCCCCAGCGGTGGGAGCTCCTACGAGCAGTACTTC. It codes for CASSPSGGSSYEQYF.

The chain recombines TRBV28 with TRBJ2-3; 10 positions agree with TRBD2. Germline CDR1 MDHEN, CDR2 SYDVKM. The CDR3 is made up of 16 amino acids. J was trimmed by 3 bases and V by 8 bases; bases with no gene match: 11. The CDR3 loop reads CASRHPSGSLTDTQYF. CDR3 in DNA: TGTGCCAGCCGACACCCTAGCGGGAGTTTGACAGATACGCAGTATTTT.

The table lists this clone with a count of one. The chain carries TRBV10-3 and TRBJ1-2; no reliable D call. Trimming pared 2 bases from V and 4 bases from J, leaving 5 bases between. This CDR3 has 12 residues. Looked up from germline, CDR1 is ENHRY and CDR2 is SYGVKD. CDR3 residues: CAISELPYGYTF. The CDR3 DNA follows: TGTGCCATCAGTGAGCTGCCCTATGGCTACACCTTC.

In DNA, the CDR3 is TGTGCCAGCAGCTCATTTCTGGACAGGTTCAACACCGGGGAGCTGTTTTTT. This codes for CASSSFLDRFNTGELFF. The chain links TRBV7-9 to TRBJ2-2; 7 bases map to TRBD1. The CDR3 runs to 17 residues. Germline V gene sequence: CDR1 SEHNR, CDR2 FQNEAQ (reference sequence). With 4 bases clipped from V and 2 bases from J, the junction kept 10 bases outside the gene matches.